This TCR beta chain was retrieved from a study of T cells in Graves' hyperthyroidism and ophthalmopathy. Study-wide results and limits: Through a model of 13 V-J features, ophthalmopathy was separated from stable hyperthyroidism.

There are many counts of this clonotype. No antigen is known for it. There were TCR beta CDR3 regions amplified from RNA transcripts. Using the HTBI primer set, a first-round RT-PCR was run on the TCR CDR3. MiXCR was run by TCRdb on the multiplex PCR reads, yielding one entry per CDR3 protein. The data hold some 250,000 distinct CDR3 sequences, with around 15% observed a single time. Germline loops: CDR1 GTSNPN, CDR2 SVGIG (reference sequence). This CDR3 spans 18 amino acids. With 7 bases clipped from V and 3 bases from J, the junction kept 21 bases outside the gene matches. Patients having uncontrolled infection, another autoimmune disease, pregnancy or lactation were not included. Diagnoses used clinical symptoms, serum thyroxine and TRAb, thyroid ultrasound and orbital computed tomography. The PBMCs studied were ones that came from about 9.9 ml fresh peripheral blood.

The V gene is TRBV30, the J gene TRBJ2-7, with TRBD2 identical over 10 bases. Source material: blood. The TCR sequence derives from a woman aged 50 to 65 with Graves' hyperthyroidism that later progressed to Graves' ophthalmopathy. The CDR3 loop reads CAFKHLAGVTVGNYEQYF. For the CDR3, the DNA is TGTGCCTTCAAACACCTAGCGGGAGTCACGGTGGGGAACTACGAGCAGTACTTC.